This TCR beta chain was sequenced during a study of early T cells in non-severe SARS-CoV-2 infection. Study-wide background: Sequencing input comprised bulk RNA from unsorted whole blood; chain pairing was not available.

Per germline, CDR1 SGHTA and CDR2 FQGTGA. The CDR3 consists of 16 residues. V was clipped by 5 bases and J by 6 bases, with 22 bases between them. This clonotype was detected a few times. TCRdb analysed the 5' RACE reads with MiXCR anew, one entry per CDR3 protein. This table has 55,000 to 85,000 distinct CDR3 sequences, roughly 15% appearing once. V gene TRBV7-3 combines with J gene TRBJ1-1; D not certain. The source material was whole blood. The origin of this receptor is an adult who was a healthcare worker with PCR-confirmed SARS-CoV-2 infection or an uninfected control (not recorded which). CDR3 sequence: CASSQRAVENDAEAFF. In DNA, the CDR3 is TGTGCCAGCAGCCAGAGGGCCGTGGAGAACGACGCTGAAGCTTTCTTT.